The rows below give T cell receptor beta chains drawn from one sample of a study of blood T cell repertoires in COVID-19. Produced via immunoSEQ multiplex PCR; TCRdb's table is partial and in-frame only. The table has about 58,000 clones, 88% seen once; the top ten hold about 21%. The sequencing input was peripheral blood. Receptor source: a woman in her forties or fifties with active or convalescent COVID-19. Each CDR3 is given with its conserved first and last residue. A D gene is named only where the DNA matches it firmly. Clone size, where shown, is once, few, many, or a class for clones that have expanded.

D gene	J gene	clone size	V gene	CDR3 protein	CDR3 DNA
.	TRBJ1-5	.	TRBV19	CASMPDSGHRNQPQHF	TGTGCGAGTATGCCGGATTCTGGACACCGCAATCAGCCCCAGCATTTT
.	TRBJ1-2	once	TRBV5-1	CASSFPLAEGVGYTF	TGCGCCAGCAGCTTCCCCCTTGCCGAGGGGGTTGGCTACACCTTC
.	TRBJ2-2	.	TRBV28	CASSSPAYPGQNTGELFF	TGTGCCAGCAGTTCCCCCGCGTATCCGGGACAGAACACCGGGGAGCTGTTTTTT
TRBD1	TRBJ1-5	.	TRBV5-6	CASSLRTGPANQPQHF	TGTGCCAGCAGCTTGAGGACAGGGCCGGCCAATCAGCCCCAGCATTTT
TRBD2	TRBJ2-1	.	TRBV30	CASGTINEQFF	TGTGCCTCGGGGACTATCAATGAGCAGTTCTTC
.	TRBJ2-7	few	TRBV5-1	CASSLRQGFDEQYF	TGCGCCAGCAGCCTGCGGCAGGGTTTCGACGAGCAGTACTTC
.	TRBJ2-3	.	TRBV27	CASSLKGSTDTQYF	TGTGCCAGCAGTTTAAAGGGGAGCACAGATACGCAGTATTTT
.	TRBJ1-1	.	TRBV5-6	CASTIGRFPRYMNTEAFF	TGTGCCAGCACCATTGGGAGATTCCCTCGGTACATGAACACTGAAGCTTTCTTT
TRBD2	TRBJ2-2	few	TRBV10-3	CAARESYTGELFF	TGTGCCGCGCGGGAGTCCTACACCGGGGAGCTGTTTTTT
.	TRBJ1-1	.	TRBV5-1	CASSSSEQGTEAFF	TGCGCCAGCAGCTCTTCTGAACAGGGCACTGAAGCTTTCTTT
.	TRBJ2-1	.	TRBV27	CASSLSFPGWSNEQFF	TGTGCCAGCAGTCTCTCTTTTCCGGGTTGGTCCAATGAGCAGTTCTTC
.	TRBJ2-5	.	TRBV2	CASSEWGPGPEETQYF	TGTGCCAGCAGTGAGTGGGGGCCGGGGCCAGAAGAGACCCAGTACTTC
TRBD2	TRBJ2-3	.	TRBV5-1	CASSLGSGSADTQYF	TGCGCCAGCAGCTTGGGGAGCGGGAGTGCAGATACGCAGTATTTT
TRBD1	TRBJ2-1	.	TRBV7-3	CASSLSIGQGARNEQFF	TGTGCCAGCAGCTTAAGCATAGGACAGGGGGCAAGGAATGAGCAGTTCTTC
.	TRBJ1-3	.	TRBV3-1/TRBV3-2	CASSHLSGNTIYF	TGTGCCAGCAGCCACCTCTCTGGAAACACCATATATTTT
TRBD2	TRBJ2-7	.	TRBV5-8	CASSLGGGSYEQYF	TGTGCCAGCAGCTTGGGGGGGGGTTCCTACGAGCAGTACTTC
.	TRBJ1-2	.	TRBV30	CAWSAHSRTVYGYTF	TGTGCCTGGAGTGCCCATTCGAGAACAGTCTATGGCTACACCTTC
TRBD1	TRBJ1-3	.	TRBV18	CASSPPGRTGFATGNTIYF	TGTGCCAGCTCACCACCGGGCAGGACAGGGTTCGCGACTGGAAACACCATATATTTT
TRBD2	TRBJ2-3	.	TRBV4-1	CASSLTSVITDTQYF	TGCGCCAGCAGCCTGACTAGCGTGATCACAGATACGCAGTATTTT
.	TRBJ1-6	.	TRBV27	CASSLSPVNSPLHF	TGTGCCAGCAGTTTATCTCCAGTAAATTCACCCCTCCACTTT
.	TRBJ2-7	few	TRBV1	CTSSPGLAAYEQYF	TGCACCAGCAGCCCGGGACTAGCGGCCTACGAGCAGTACTTC
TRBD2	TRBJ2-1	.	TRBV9	CASSVLAGSSYNEQFF	TGTGCCAGCAGCGTGCTAGCGGGAAGTTCCTACAATGAGCAGTTCTTC
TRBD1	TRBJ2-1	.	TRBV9	CASSPRQGYNEQFF	TGTGCCAGCAGCCCTAGACAGGGATACAATGAGCAGTTCTTC
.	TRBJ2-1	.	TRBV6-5	CASSYSPPYNEQFF	TGTGCCAGCAGTTACTCTCCTCCTTACAATGAGCAGTTCTTC
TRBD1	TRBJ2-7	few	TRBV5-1	CASSPGTGGNEQYF	TGCGCCAGCAGCCCAGGGACAGGGGGTAACGAGCAGTACTTC
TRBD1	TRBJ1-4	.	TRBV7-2	CASSFDRELRGNEKLFF	TGTGCCAGCAGCTTCGACAGGGAACTTCGCGGTAATGAAAAACTGTTTTTT
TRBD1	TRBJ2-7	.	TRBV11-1	CASSPDRDEQYF	TGTGCCAGCAGCCCAGACAGGGACGAGCAGTACTTC
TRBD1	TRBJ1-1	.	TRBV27	CASSSQGAGDTEAFF	TGTGCCAGCAGTTCCCAGGGGGCAGGGGACACTGAAGCTTTCTTT
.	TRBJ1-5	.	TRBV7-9	CASNPLGNQPQHF	TGTGCCAGCAACCCTCTAGGTAATCAGCCCCAGCATTTT
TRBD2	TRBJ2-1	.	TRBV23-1	CASSQCGSGVQGEQFF	TGCGCCAGCAGTCAATGTGGTAGCGGGGTCCAGGGTGAGCAGTTCTTC
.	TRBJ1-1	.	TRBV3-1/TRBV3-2	CASSQDGRALMNTEAFF	TGTGCCAGCAGCCAAGACGGCAGGGCCCTCATGAACACTGAAGCTTTCTTT
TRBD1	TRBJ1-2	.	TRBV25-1	CASSDRTGFGGYTF	TGTGCCAGCAGTGACAGGACAGGGTTTGGTGGCTACACCTTC
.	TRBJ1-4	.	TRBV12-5	CASGPGRGEKLFF	TGTGCTAGTGGGCCCGGGAGGGGTGAAAAACTGTTTTTT
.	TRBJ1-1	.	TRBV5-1	CASSLGQPNTEAFF	TGCGCCAGCAGCTTGGGACAGCCCAACACTGAAGCTTTCTTT
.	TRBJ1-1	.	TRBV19	CASSSLKGVVNTEAFF	TGTGCCAGTAGTAGTTTGAAGGGGGTTGTGAACACTGAAGCTTTCTTT
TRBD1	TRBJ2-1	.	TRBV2	CASSLQGKNEQFF	TGTGCCAGCAGTTTACAGGGGAAAAATGAGCAGTTCTTC
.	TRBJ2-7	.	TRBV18	CASSPHQGLDEQYF	TGTGCCAGCTCACCACACCAGGGGTTGGACGAGCAGTACTTC
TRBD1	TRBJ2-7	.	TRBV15	CATSRINRGDEQYF	TGTGCCACCAGCAGAATAAACAGGGGGGACGAGCAGTACTTC
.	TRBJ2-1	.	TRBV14	CASSQEGHTEQFF	TGTGCCAGCAGCCAAGAAGGACACACTGAGCAGTTCTTC
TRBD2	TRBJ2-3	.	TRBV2	CASLRGTSGIRGTDTQYF	TGTGCCAGCTTAAGAGGGACTAGCGGGATTAGGGGCACAGATACGCAGTATTTT
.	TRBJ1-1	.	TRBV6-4	CASSRKSGSENTEAFF	TGTGCCAGCAGCCGTAAATCAGGGTCGGAGAACACTGAAGCTTTCTTT
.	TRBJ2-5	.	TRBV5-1	CASSTAEGQETQYF	TGCGCCAGCAGCACTGCTGAGGGACAAGAGACCCAGTACTTC
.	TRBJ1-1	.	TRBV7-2	CASSLLGGVNTEAFF	TGTGCCAGCAGCCTCTTGGGGGGAGTGAACACTGAAGCTTTCTTT
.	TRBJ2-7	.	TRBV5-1	CASYAGMGRTDEQYF	TGCGCCAGCTATGCGGGGATGGGCAGGACGGACGAGCAGTACTTC
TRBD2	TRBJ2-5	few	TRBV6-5	CASSYPVAGGVETQYF	TGTGCCAGCAGTTACCCAGTAGCGGGGGGGGTCGAGACCCAGTACTTC
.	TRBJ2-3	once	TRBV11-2	CASSLGQYGTDTQYF	TGTGCCAGCAGCTTAGGGCAATACGGCACAGATACGCAGTATTTT
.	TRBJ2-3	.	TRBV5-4	CASSLPGRMADTQYF	TGTGCCAGCAGCTTGCCAGGGAGGATGGCAGATACGCAGTATTTT
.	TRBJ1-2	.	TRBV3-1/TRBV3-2	CASSQEKVGRGYTF	TGTGCCAGCAGCCAAGAAAAGGTGGGGAGAGGCTACACCTTC
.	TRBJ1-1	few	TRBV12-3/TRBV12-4	CASRPIGNTEAFF	TGTGCCAGCAGACCTATTGGGAACACTGAAGCTTTCTTT